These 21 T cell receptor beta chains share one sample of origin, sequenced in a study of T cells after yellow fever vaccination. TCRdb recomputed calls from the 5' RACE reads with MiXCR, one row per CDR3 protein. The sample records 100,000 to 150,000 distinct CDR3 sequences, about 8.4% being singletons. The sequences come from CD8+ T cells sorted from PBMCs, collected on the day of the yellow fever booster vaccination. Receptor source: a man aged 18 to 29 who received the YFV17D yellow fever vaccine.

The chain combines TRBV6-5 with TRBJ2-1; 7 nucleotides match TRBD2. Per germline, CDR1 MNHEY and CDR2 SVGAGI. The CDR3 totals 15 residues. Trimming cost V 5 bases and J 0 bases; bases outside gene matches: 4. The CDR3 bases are TGTGCCAGCAGTAAACTAGCGAACTCCTACAATGAGCAGTTCTTC. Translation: CASSKLANSYNEQFF.

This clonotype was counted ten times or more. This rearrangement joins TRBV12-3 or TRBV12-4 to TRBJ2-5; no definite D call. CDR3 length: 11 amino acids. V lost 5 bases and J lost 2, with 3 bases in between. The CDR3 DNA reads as TGTGCCAGCAGTCCGCAAGAGACCCAGTACTTC. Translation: CASSPQETQYF.

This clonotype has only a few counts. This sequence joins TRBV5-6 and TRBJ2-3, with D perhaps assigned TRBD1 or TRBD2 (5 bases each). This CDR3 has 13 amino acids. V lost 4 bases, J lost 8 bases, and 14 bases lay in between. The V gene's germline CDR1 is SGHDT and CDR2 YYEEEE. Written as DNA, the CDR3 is TGTGCCAGCAGCCCCGGGTGGGGGTTTACGCAGTATTTT. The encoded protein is CASSPGWGFTQYF.

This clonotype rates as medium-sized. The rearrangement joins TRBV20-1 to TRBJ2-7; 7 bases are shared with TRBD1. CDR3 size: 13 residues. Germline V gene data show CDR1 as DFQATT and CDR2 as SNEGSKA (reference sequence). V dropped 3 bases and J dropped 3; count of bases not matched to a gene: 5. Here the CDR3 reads CSARTGIRYEQYF. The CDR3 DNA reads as TGCAGTGCTAGGACAGGGATCCGCTACGAGCAGTACTTC.

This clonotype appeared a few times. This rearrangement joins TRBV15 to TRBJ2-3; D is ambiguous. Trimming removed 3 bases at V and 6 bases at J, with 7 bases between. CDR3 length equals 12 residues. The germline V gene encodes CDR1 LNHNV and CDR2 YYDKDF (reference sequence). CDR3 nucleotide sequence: TGTGCCACCAGCAGGTCGATGGATACGCAGTATTTT. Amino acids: CATSRSMDTQYF. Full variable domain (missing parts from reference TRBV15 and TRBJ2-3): DAMVIQNPRYQVTQFGKPVTLSCSQTLNHNVMYWYQQKSSQAPKLLFHYYDKDFNNEADTPDNFQSRRPNTSFCFLDIRSPGLGDTAMYLCATSRSMDTQYFGPGTRLTVL.

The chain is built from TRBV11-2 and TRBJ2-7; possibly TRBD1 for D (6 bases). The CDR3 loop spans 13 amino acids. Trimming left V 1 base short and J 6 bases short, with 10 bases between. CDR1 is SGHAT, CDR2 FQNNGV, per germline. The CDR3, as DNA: TGTGCCAGCAGCTTAGGAGGGGGAAGCGAGCAGTACTTC. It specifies CASSLGGGSEQYF.

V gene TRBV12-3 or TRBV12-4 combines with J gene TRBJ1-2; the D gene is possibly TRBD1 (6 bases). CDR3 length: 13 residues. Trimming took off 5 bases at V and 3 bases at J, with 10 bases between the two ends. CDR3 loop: CASSPRTDYGYTF. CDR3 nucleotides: TGTGCCAGCAGTCCCCGGACAGACTATGGCTACACCTTC.

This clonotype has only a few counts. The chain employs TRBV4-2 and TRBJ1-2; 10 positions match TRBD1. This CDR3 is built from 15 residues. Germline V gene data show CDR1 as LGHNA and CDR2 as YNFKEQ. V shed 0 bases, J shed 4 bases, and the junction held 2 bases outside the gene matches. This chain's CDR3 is CASSQEGTGVYGYTF. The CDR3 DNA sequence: TGTGCCAGCAGCCAAGAAGGGACAGGGGTCTATGGCTACACCTTC.

This chain's CDR3 is CASSLWGGGTEAFF. The CDR3 DNA is TGTGCCAGCAGTTTATGGGGAGGAGGCACTGAAGCTTTCTTT. V gene TRBV28 combines with J gene TRBJ1-1; D is unresolved. The length of the CDR3 is 14 residues. CDR1 is MDHEN and CDR2 is SYDVKM in the germline V gene. The V end was cut by 0 bases, the J end by 4 bases, with 9 bases between. Drawing the rest from reference TRBV28 and TRBJ1-1, the complete variable domain is DVKVTQSSRYLVKRTGEKVFLECVQDMDHENMFWYRQDPGLGLRLIYFSYDVKMKEKGDIPEGYSVSREKKERFSLILESASTNQTSMYLCASSLWGGGTEAFFGQGTRLTVV.

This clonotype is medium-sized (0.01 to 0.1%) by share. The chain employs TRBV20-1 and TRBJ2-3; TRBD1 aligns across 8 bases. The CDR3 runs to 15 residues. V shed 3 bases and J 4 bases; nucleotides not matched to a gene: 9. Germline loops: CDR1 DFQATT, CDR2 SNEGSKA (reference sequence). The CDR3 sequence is CSASEPDRGADTQYF. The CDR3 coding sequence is TGCAGTGCTAGCGAACCCGACAGGGGCGCAGATACGCAGTATTTT.

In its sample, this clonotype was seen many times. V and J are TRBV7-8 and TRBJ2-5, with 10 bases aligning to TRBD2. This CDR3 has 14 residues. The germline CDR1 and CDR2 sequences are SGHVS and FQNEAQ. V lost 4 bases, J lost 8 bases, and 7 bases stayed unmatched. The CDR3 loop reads CASSSSGGLHTQYF. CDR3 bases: TGTGCCAGCAGCTCTAGCGGGGGCCTACACACCCAGTACTTC.

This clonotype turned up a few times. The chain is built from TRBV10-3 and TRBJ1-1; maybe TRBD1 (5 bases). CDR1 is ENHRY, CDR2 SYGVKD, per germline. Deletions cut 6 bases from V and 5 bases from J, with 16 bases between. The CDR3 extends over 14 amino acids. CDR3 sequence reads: CAIRISRGLTEAFF. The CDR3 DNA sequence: TGTGCCATCAGGATAAGTAGGGGTTTGACTGAAGCTTTCTTT.

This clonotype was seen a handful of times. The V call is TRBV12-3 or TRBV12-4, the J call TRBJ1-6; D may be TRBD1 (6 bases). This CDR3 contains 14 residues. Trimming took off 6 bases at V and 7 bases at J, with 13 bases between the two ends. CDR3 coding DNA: TGTGCCAGCAGGGGAGACAGGCGGAATTCACCCCTCCACTTT. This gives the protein CASRGDRRNSPLHF.

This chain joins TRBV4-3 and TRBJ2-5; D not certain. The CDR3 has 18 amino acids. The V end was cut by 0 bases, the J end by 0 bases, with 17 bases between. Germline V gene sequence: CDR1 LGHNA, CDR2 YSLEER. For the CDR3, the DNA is TGCGCCAGCAGCCAAGAATATGTGGCCAGCTTGTACCAAGAGACCCAGTACTTC. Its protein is CASSQEYVASLYQETQYF.

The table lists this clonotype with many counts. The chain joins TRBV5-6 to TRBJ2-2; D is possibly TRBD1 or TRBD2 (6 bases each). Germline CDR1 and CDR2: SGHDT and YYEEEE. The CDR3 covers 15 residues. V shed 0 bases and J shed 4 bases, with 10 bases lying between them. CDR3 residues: CASSLDGGLTGELFF. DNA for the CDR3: TGTGCCAGCAGCTTGGACGGGGGCCTCACCGGGGAGCTGTTTTTT.

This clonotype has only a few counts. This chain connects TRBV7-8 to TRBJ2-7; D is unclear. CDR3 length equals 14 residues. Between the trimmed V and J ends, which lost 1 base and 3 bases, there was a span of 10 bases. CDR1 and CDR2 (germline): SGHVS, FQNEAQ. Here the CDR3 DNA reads TGTGCCAGCAGCTTAGAAGGCATACTCTACGAGCAGTACGTC. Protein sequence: CASSLEGILYEQYV.

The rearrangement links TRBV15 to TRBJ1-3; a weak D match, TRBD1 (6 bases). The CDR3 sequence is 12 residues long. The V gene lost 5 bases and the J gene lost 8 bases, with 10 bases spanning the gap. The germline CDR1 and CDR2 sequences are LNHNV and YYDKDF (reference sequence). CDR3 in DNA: TGTGCCACCAGCGGAGGGGGTTACACCATATATTTT. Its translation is CATSGGGYTIYF.

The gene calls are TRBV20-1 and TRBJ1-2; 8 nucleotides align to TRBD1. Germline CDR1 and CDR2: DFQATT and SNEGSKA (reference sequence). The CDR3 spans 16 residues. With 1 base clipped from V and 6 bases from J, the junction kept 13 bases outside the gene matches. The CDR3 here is CSARADGTGWRDGYTF. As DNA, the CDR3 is TGCAGTGCTAGAGCGGATGGGACAGGTTGGAGAGATGGCTACACCTTC.

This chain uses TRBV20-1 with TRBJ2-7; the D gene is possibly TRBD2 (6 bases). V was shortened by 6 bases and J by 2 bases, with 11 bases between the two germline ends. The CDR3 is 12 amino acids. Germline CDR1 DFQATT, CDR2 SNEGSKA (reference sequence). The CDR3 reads CSAAGGTYEQYV. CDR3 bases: TGCAGTGCCGCAGGCGGGACCTACGAGCAGTACGTC.

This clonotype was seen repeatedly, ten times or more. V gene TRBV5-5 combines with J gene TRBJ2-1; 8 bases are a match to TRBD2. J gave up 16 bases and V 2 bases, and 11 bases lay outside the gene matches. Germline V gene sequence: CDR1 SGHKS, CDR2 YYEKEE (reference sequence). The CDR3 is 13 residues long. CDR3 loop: CASSFGAGGAEFF. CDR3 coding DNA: TGTGCCAGCAGCTTCGGGGCGGGGGGCGCAGAATTCTTC.

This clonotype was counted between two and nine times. CDR3 amino acids: CASSQDLDVGEAFF. Written as DNA, the CDR3 is TGTGCCAGCAGCCAAGATCTAGACGTGGGTGAAGCTTTCTTT. The chain employs TRBV3-1 and TRBJ1-1; D not certain. Germline V gene sequence: CDR1 LGHDT, CDR2 YNNKEL (reference sequence). V lost 0 bases and J 7 bases, leaving 12 bases between the germline ends. The CDR3 consists of 14 residues.